This TCR beta chain was found in a study of T cells in women clearing cervical HPV infection. Looking at the study overall: Cases: HPV16-related CIN3 or worse on histology, 2 invasive cancers. Controls gave blood once infection was undetectable; cases at lesion identification.

TCRdb's copy holds only in-frame clones and misses some; the assay was immunoSEQ multiplex PCR. Its table records roughly 29,000 clones. Dot-blot hybridization genotyped cervical HPV amplified with MY09/MY11 PCR. This TCR derives from a woman aged 18 to 75 with a cervical HPV16 infection that either progressed to CIN3+ or cleared (not recorded which). The specimen sequenced was blood buffy coat.

This chain's CDR3 is CASSYSRETQYF. The covered CDR3 bases are TGTGCCAGCAGCTATAGCAGAGAGACC. The gene calls are TRBV5-6 and TRBJ2-5; the D is unclear. The CDR3 extends 3 residues past the end of the read, so its final part is completed from the germline J gene. Trimming pared 3 bases from V and 4 bases from J, leaving 7 bases between. Germline CDR1 SGHDT, CDR2 YYEEEE. The length of the CDR3 is 12 residues.